Below are 12 T cell receptor beta chains sequenced from a single sample in a study of beta chain features in type 1 diabetes. As every portion of the isolated RNA was reverse transcribed, the sequencing read expressed TCRB transcripts. Measured with immunoSEQ multiplex PCR; TCRdb has only the in-frame clones, and not every one. Found here are hundreds of thousands of clones, roughly an eighth of them singletons; the top ten hold 0.015% to 0.02%. The sample consisted of naive CD4+ T cells from blood. The receptors were gathered from a man aged 18 to 29 in good health.

This clone was found a few times. The chain links TRBV4-3 to TRBJ2-2, with TRBD1 identical over 7 bases. V was clipped by 3 bases and J by 3 bases; unmatched bases: 13. Per germline, CDR1 LGHNA and CDR2 YSLEER. The CDR3 runs to 18 residues. CDR3 in amino acids: CASSHPGLGTVHTGELFF. The CDR3 DNA follows: TGCGCCAGCAGCCACCCCGGTTTGGGGACAGTCCACACCGGGGAGCTGTTTTTT.

With respect to this clone: In the same sample, other DNA sequences code for this CDR3. The chain employs TRBV19 and TRBJ2-5; perhaps TRBD2 as D (5 bases). V was clipped by 3 bases and J by 5 bases, with 7 bases between them. The CDR3 runs to 12 residues. Per the germline V gene, CDR1 is LNHDA and CDR2 is SQIVND (reference sequence). The DNA for the CDR3 is TGTGCCAGTAGTATCAGAGGGGAGACCCAGTACTTC. This sequence encodes CASSIRGETQYF.

The chain carries TRBV14 and TRBJ2-7, with D perhaps matching TRBD1 (6 bases). V was trimmed by 1 base and J by 2 bases, leaving 21 bases between them. Germline V CDR1 and CDR2: SGHDN, FVKESK. The CDR3 has 18 amino acids. CDR3 sequence reads: CASSQVRGRYRDPYEQYF. The CDR3 DNA sequence: TGTGCCAGCAGCCAAGTAAGAGGGAGATACAGGGACCCCTACGAGCAGTACTTC.

The V and J genes are TRBV29-1 and TRBJ1-2, with D maybe TRBD1 (5 bases). The V gene lost 4 bases and the J gene lost 3 bases, with 9 bases spanning the gap. The germline CDR1 and CDR2 sequences are SQVTM and ANQGSEA. The CDR3 has 12 residues. The CDR3 reads CSVATVYYGYTF. The CDR3 DNA is TGCAGCGTTGCGACAGTCTACTATGGCTACACCTTC.

The V and J genes are TRBV30 and TRBJ2-1, with TRBD2 matching 11 bases. Unmatched junction bases numbered 3, after V lost 2 bases and J lost 3 bases. This CDR3 comprises 15 residues. The germline gives CDR1 GTSNPN, CDR2 SVGIG (reference sequence). CDR3 sequence reads: CAWSPTSGGYNEQFF. CDR3 coding DNA: TGTGCCTGGAGTCCAACTAGCGGGGGCTACAATGAGCAGTTCTTC.

This rearrangement joins TRBV5-1 to TRBJ1-1, with 8 bases matching TRBD1. The V gene end was trimmed by 3 bases and the J gene end by 4 bases; junction bases not matched to a gene: 2. The CDR3 has 13 amino acids. CDR1 and CDR2 (germline): SGHRS, YFSETQ. CDR3 protein: CASSSQGGTEAFF. CDR3 bases: TGCGCCAGCAGCTCACAGGGGGGCACTGAAGCTTTCTTT. Together with reference TRBV5-1 and TRBJ1-1, the CDR3 gives the full variable domain: KAGVTQTPRYLIKTRGQQVTLSCSPISGHRSVSWYQQTPGQGLQFLFEYFSETQRNKGNFPGRFSGRQFSNSRSEMNVSTLELGDSALYLCASSSQGGTEAFFGQGTRLTVV.

This clone was recorded a few times. The chain is built from TRBV21-1 and TRBJ2-3; the listed D gene, TRBD2, was not tested against the DNA. TRBV21-1 is a documented pseudogene. The CDR3 extends over 11 amino acids. This CDR3 is CATKLSSGEYF. The CDR3 coding sequence is TGTGCCACCAAACTCTCTAGCGGGGAGTATTTT.

A word on this clone: Additional DNA sequences in this sample encode the identical CDR3. The J gene is TRBJ2-1, the V gene TRBV9, with 7 bases matching TRBD2. Germline CDR1 and CDR2: SGDLS and YYNGEE. The CDR3 has 15 residues. The trim removed 0 bases at V and 3 bases at J, leaving 3 bases unmatched. The DNA for the CDR3 is TGTGCCAGCAGCGTAGGGCCTAGCGGCTACAATGAGCAGTTCTTC. It encodes CASSVGPSGYNEQFF.

V usage is TRBV15 and J usage is TRBJ2-3, with TRBD2 matching 7 bases. The CDR3 consists of 14 residues. Trimming cost V 0 bases and J 8 bases; bases outside gene matches: 5. CDR1 LNHNV and CDR2 YYDKDF come from the germline V gene (reference sequence). CDR3 bases: TGTGCCACCAGCAGAGATCTGGGCGGGGGTACGCAGTATTTT. Encoded protein: CATSRDLGGGTQYF.

This clone was counted between two and nine times. This sequence joins TRBV7-2 and TRBJ2-1; 11 bases line up with TRBD2. J was trimmed by 6 bases and V by 7 bases; bases with no gene match: 8. Germline CDR1 and CDR2: SGHTA and FQGNSA. CDR3 length: 15 residues. For the CDR3, the DNA is TGTGCCAGCATCGAATATAGCGGGAGGGCCAATGAGCAGTTCTTC. Translated: CASIEYSGRANEQFF.

CDR3 protein: CASSHRDFSGANVLTF. DNA for the CDR3: TGTGCCAGCTCACACAGGGATTTCTCTGGGGCCAACGTCCTGACTTTC. The rearrangement joins TRBV18 to TRBJ2-6; D may be TRBD1 (6 bases). The CDR3 has 16 residues. CDR1 is KGHSH and CDR2 is LQKENI in the germline V gene. The V and J ends lost 4 bases and 0 bases respectively, with 10 bases between them.

This clone was found a few times. This rearrangement joins TRBV7-9 to TRBJ1-1; D possibly corresponds to TRBD1 (6 bases). The germline V and J ends were trimmed by 5 bases and 0 bases, with 13 bases remaining between them. CDR1 is SEHNR, CDR2 FQNEAQ, per germline (reference sequence). CDR3 size: 15 residues. CDR3 in DNA: TGTGCCAGCAGCCAGTGGGGACAAGTGAACACTGAAGCTTTCTTT. Translation: CASSQWGQVNTEAFF. The full variable domain, in which reference TRBV7-9 and TRBJ1-1 provide the parts outside the CDR3, is DTGVSQNPRHKITKRGQNVTFRCDPISEHNRLYWYRQTLGQGPEFLTYFQNEAQLEKSRLLSDRFSAERPKGSFSTLEIQRTEQGDSAMYLCASSQWGQVNTEAFFGQGTRLTVV.